These T cell receptor beta chains were read from a single sample in a study of blood T cell repertoires in COVID-19. This table comes from immunoSEQ multiplex PCR, and its TCRdb copy is limited to in-frame clones, with some not included. This table has about 130,000 clones, 90% appearing once. The sequenced sample consisted of peripheral blood. These TCRs come from a man aged 55 to 70 with COVID-19, enrolled during active disease. Both conserved end residues are part of each CDR3. The D gene is left open where the match is weak. Some rows have no size entry. The others give once, few or many, or a class for an expanded clone.

few	TRBV10-3	TRBD1	TRBJ2-7	TGTGCCATCAGCCGCCGGGACAGGACCTACGAGCAGTACTTC	CAISRRDRTYEQYF
.	TRBV28	TRBD2	TRBJ2-1	TGTGCCAGCTCCCGAGCGGGAGGGCCCTTAGGAGAGCAGTTCTTC	CASSRAGGPLGEQFF
.	TRBV18	TRBD2	TRBJ2-7	TGTGCCAGCTCATACACTAGCGGGAGCTCCTACGAGCAGTACTTC	CASSYTSGSSYEQYF
.	TRBV7-9	TRBD2	TRBJ2-1	TGTGCCAGCAGCTTAGTACTTCAGGGACTAGATCCCAATGAGCAGTTCTTC	CASSLVLQGLDPNEQFF
.	TRBV28	.	TRBJ1-4	TGTGCCAGCAGTTCGCGGGACGGACTAAATGAAAAACTGTTTTTT	CASSSRDGLNEKLFF
.	TRBV7-9	.	TRBJ2-5	TGTGCCAGCAGCCCCCGCGAGCCGGAGACCCAGTACTTC	CASSPREPETQYF
.	TRBV27	.	TRBJ2-1	TGTGCCAGCAGTTTAGGGCCCCCCTACAATGAGCAGTTCTTC	CASSLGPPYNEQFF
.	TRBV4-2	.	TRBJ2-1	TGTGCCAGCAGCCAAGAGAGTCTTCGGGAGCGTCGGTACAATGAGCAGTTCTTC	CASSQESLRERRYNEQFF
.	TRBV30	.	TRBJ1-1	TGTGCCTGGAGTGCTCCCCCTCACCACAGGGAAAAGAACACTGAAGCTTTCTTT	CAWSAPPHHREKNTEAFF
.	TRBV6-5	.	TRBJ1-2	TGTGCCAGCAGCCTCGGGGAGTTTCAAGACTTTGGCTACACCTTC	CASSLGEFQDFGYTF
.	TRBV28	TRBD2	TRBJ2-5	TGTGCCAGCGTAACTAGCGGACAAGAGACCCAGTACTTC	CASVTSGQETQYF
.	TRBV6-5	.	TRBJ1-3	TGTGCCAGCAGTTACTCGCAGATATCTGGAAACACCATATATTTT	CASSYSQISGNTIYF
.	TRBV18	TRBD1	TRBJ2-7	TGTGCCAGCTCACGCGACAGGGTCAACGGCGAGCAGTACTTC	CASSRDRVNGEQYF
.	TRBV30	TRBD1	TRBJ2-5	TGTGCCTGGAGTAACCCCCGACAGGGGGTAATAGAGACCCAGTACTTC	CAWSNPRQGVIETQYF
.	TRBV12-3/TRBV12-4	TRBD1	TRBJ2-4	TGTGCCAGCAGTTTCCGGGACAGGAACATTCAGTACTTC	CASSFRDRNIQYF
once	TRBV18	.	TRBJ2-1	TGTGCCAGCTCACCGTTAGCGTTGGATGAGCAGTTCTTC	CASSPLALDEQFF
once	TRBV2	.	TRBJ2-7	TGTGCCAGCAGTCCCAATCCCACTCTAGCCGGCGAGCAGTACTTC	CASSPNPTLAGEQYF
.	TRBV12-3/TRBV12-4	TRBD2	TRBJ2-5	TGTGCCAGCAACCGGGGGGACGTAGAGACCCAGTACTTC	CASNRGDVETQYF
.	TRBV4-1	.	TRBJ2-3	TGCGCCAGCAGCCAAGATATGGAGGGCCCAGATACGCAGTATTTT	CASSQDMEGPDTQYF
.	TRBV6-5	.	TRBJ1-1	TGTGCCAGCAAAGTAGAAACAGCTGAAGCTTTCTTT	CASKVETAEAFF
.	TRBV6-1	TRBD1	TRBJ1-2	TGTGCCAGCAGTGAAGCAGGGACAGCGCTAAATGGCTACACCTTC	CASSEAGTALNGYTF
once	TRBV9	.	TRBJ2-3	TGTGCCAGCAGCGTAGCGTGGGCAAGGGATACGCAGTATTTT	CASSVAWARDTQYF
.	TRBV12-5	TRBD1	TRBJ1-2	TGTGCTAGTGGTTTGGCACCACAGGGGGCCGATGGCTACACCTTC	CASGLAPQGADGYTF
.	TRBV7-3	TRBD2	TRBJ2-1	TGTGCCAGCAGCTTACAGGCGCGGGAGGGGTTTGAGCAGTTCTTC	CASSLQAREGFEQFF
once	TRBV11-2	.	TRBJ1-2	TGTGCCAGCAGCCCGGGACACGACTATGGCTACACCTTC	CASSPGHDYGYTF
.	TRBV12-5	TRBD1	TRBJ2-7	TGTGCTAGTGGCCTGGGGACAGGCCTTTACGAGCAGTACTTC	CASGLGTGLYEQYF
.	TRBV30	.	TRBJ1-1	TGTGCCTGGAGTGAGGGCGGGACTGAAGCTTTCTTT	CAWSEGGTEAFF
.	TRBV6-5	.	TRBJ2-7	TGTGCCAGCAGTTACGGCCTTTCCTACGAGCAGTACTTC	CASSYGLSYEQYF
.	TRBV13	TRBD2	TRBJ2-2	TGTGCCAGCAGCCCCAGACTAGCGGGAGAGTTCGGGGAGCTGTTTTTT	CASSPRLAGEFGELFF
.	TRBV27	TRBD1	TRBJ1-6	TGTGCCAGCAGTTTATTGGACAGGCTGAATAATTCACCCCTCCACTTT	CASSLLDRLNNSPLHF
.	TRBV11-3	TRBD2	TRBJ2-4	TGTGCCAGCAGCTTGGGACTAGCGGTGGGAAGCATTCAGTACTTC	CASSLGLAVGSIQYF
.	TRBV3-1/TRBV3-2	TRBD1	TRBJ1-6	TGTGCCAGCAGCCAAGGGACAGGGGACTCACCCCTCCACTTT	CASSQGTGDSPLHF
.	TRBV29-1	.	TRBJ2-5	TGCAGCGTCCTCACGGGGAAGCGGAGGACCCAGTACTTC	CSVLTGKRRTQYF
.	TRBV6-1	.	TRBJ1-1	TGTGCCAGCAGTGATGGGCCCGAGAACACTGAAGCTTTCTTT	CASSDGPENTEAFF
.	TRBV12-1	.	TRBJ1-6	TGTGCCAGCAGCCCTAAGGAGGAGGATAATTCACCCCTCCACTTT	CASSPKEEDNSPLHF
.	TRBV5-1	TRBD2	TRBJ2-1	TGCGCCAGCACCCCGGGGAGCGGGATCCCTGGCGATGAGCAGTTCTTC	CASTPGSGIPGDEQFF
.	TRBV5-1	TRBD2	TRBJ2-1	TGCGCCAGCAGCTTCGTAGCGGGAGTTGAAAATGAGCAGTTCTTC	CASSFVAGVENEQFF